The next 28 T cell receptor beta chains were all read from a single sample in a study of T cell repertoires in cytomegalovirus infection. Using its own MiXCR run on the reads, TCRdb lists one record per CDR3 protein. This table has over 300,000 distinct CDR3 sequences, around a sixth appearing once. The sample consisted of PBMCs. The origin of the receptors is a human donor in good health (CMV status not recorded). Some clones in this sample may be carry-over from other donors' samples.

This clonotype was recorded many times. This rearrangement joins TRBV10-3 to TRBJ1-6, with a weak D call TRBD1 (5 bases). This CDR3 has 15 residues. Germline V lookup: CDR1 ENHRY, CDR2 SYGVKD. Deletions cut 6 bases from V and 8 bases from J, with 17 bases between. CDR3 sequence: CAISYSGQGDSPLHF. The CDR3 coding sequence is TGTGCCATCAGCTATTCCGGCCAGGGCGATTCACCCCTCCACTTT.

This chain links TRBV5-1 with TRBJ1-1; 9 nucleotides agree with TRBD1. The ends lost 4 bases at V and 2 bases at J; junction bases unmatched: 9. Looked up from germline, CDR1 is SGHRS and CDR2 is YFSETQ. The CDR3 is 16 residues long. CDR3 DNA: TGCGCCAGCAGCCCTGCCTGGACAGGGGCCAACACTGAAGCTTTCTTT. Residues: CASSPAWTGANTEAFF. The whole variable domain, filled in from reference TRBV5-1 and TRBJ1-1, reads KAGVTQTPRYLIKTRGQQVTLSCSPISGHRSVSWYQQTPGQGLQFLFEYFSETQRNKGNFPGRFSGRQFSNSRSEMNVSTLELGDSALYLCASSPAWTGANTEAFFGQGTRLTVV.

The table lists this clonotype with many counts. The chain links TRBV7-2 to TRBJ1-2; D remains ambiguous. The CDR3 extends over 12 amino acids. Deletions cut 3 bases from V and 9 bases from J, with 11 bases between. Looked up from germline, CDR1 is SGHTA and CDR2 is FQGNSA. CDR3: CASSLMGSRYTF. In DNA form, the CDR3 reads TGTGCCAGCAGCTTGATGGGTTCGCGCTACACCTTC.

This clonotype was seen at least ten times. This chain uses TRBV7-2 with TRBJ2-2; 7 bases fit TRBD1. The V gene end was trimmed by 3 bases and the J gene end by 5 bases; junction bases not matched to a gene: 6. The germline gives CDR1 SGHTA, CDR2 FQGNSA. The CDR3 totals 15 residues. This chain's CDR3 is CASSFPGQITGELFF. The CDR3 coding sequence is TGTGCCAGCAGCTTTCCGGGACAGATTACCGGGGAGCTGTTTTTT.

CDR3 residues: CSAGTSGGAFYNEQFF. The CDR3 nucleotides are TGCAGTGCCGGGACTAGCGGGGGGGCCTTTTACAATGAGCAGTTCTTC. J is TRBJ2-1 and V is TRBV20-1; 16 bases are shared with TRBD2. This CDR3 region has 16 residues. V dropped 6 bases and J dropped 4; count of bases not matched to a gene: 6. From germline, CDR1 is DFQATT and CDR2 SNEGSKA (reference sequence).

This rearrangement joins TRBV19 to TRBJ1-1; 8 nucleotides line up with TRBD1. The CDR3 contains 16 residues. Trimming at V came to 4 bases and at J to 0 bases, leaving 7 bases not matched to a gene. Germline V gives CDR1 LNHDA, CDR2 SQIVND (reference sequence). As DNA, the CDR3 is TGTGCCAGTAGTACCTCCAGGGGGCACGTGAACACTGAAGCTTTCTTT. Protein product: CASSTSRGHVNTEAFF.

This clonotype occurred many times. V and J are TRBV7-2 and TRBJ2-2, with D hard to call. This CDR3 is 13 amino acids long. The V and J ends lost 5 bases and 4 bases respectively, with 8 bases between them. Germline V gene sequence: CDR1 SGHTA, CDR2 FQGNSA. The DNA for the CDR3 is TGTGCCAGCAGCCAGACACTCACCGGGGAGCTGTTTTTT. Protein sequence: CASSQTLTGELFF.

The table lists this clonotype with a few counts. The chain links TRBV6-5 to TRBJ2-3; tentative D call: TRBD2 (7 bases). Trimming left V 2 bases short and J 3 bases short, with 30 bases between. The CDR3 contains 21 residues. The germline V gene encodes CDR1 MNHEY and CDR2 SVGAGI. The CDR3 sequence is CASSYPRQRVVGGRATDTQYF. In DNA form, the CDR3 reads TGTGCCAGCAGTTACCCGCGCCAAAGAGTGGTAGGGGGGAGGGCGACAGATACGCAGTATTTT.

CDR3 residues: CASCPGSDTEAFF. CDR3 bases: TGTGCCAGCTGTCCAGGGTCGGACACTGAAGCTTTCTTT. The chain employs TRBV12-3 or TRBV12-4 and TRBJ1-1; D might be TRBD1 (5 bases). V lost 8 bases and J 3 bases, leaving 13 bases between the germline ends. There are 13 residues in the CDR3.

The chain links TRBV5-6 to TRBJ2-5; D is possibly TRBD2 (5 bases). Germline V gives CDR1 SGHDT, CDR2 YYEEEE. The CDR3 runs to 15 residues. V lost 5 bases and J 7 bases, leaving 21 bases between the germline ends. In DNA form, the CDR3 reads TGTGCCAGCAGTCCCCCCGGAGATCCGGGATCGACCCAGTACTTC. Residues: CASSPPGDPGSTQYF.

The V and J genes are TRBV2 and TRBJ2-7; no clear D. This CDR3 has 13 residues. V was cut by 5 bases and J by 2 bases, with 10 bases left in between. Germline values: CDR1 SNHLY, CDR2 FYNNEI. The CDR3 here is CASSNAVPYEQYF. The CDR3 region has the DNA TGTGCCAGCAGTAACGCGGTTCCCTACGAGCAGTACTTC.

This clonotype occurred many times. The J gene is TRBJ2-5, the V gene TRBV7-2, with 7 bases aligning to TRBD1. Germline V gives CDR1 SGHTA, CDR2 FQGNSA. V shed 6 bases, J shed 4 bases, and the junction held 11 bases outside the gene matches. The CDR3 runs to 15 residues. The CDR3 loop reads CASRTRTGGRETQYF. In DNA, the CDR3 is TGTGCCAGCAGGACCCGGACAGGTGGTCGAGAGACCCAGTACTTC.

This clonotype came up a few times. The V gene is TRBV9, the J gene TRBJ1-5; D not certain. The CDR3 sequence is 17 residues long. Per germline, CDR1 SGDLS and CDR2 YYNGEE. With 0 bases removed from V and 1 base from J, the gap between germline ends came to 14 bases. The CDR3 bases are TGTGCCAGCAGCGTAGTAGACGAGAAGCGGAGCAATCAGCCCCAGCATTTT. Its protein is CASSVVDEKRSNQPQHF.

This clonotype was counted a few times. V is TRBV27 and J is TRBJ1-4; 9 positions match TRBD1. V was clipped by 6 bases and J by 8 bases; unmatched bases: 7. CDR1 is MNHEY and CDR2 is SMNVEV in the germline V gene (reference sequence). The CDR3 is 14 residues long. Written as DNA, the CDR3 is TGTGCCAGCAGCCCGGACAGGGGAGGCGAAAAACTGTTTTTT. Its translation is CASSPDRGGEKLFF.

The genes are TRBV28 and TRBJ1-1; D remains unclear. CDR3 size: 16 residues. Germline CDR1 is MDHEN and CDR2 is SYDVKM. Trimming took off 5 bases at V and 0 bases at J, with 16 bases between the two ends. CDR3 region: CASSLPKTGLNTEAFF. As DNA, the CDR3 is TGTGCCAGCAGTCTACCAAAGACGGGTCTGAACACTGAAGCTTTCTTT. The full variable domain, rest sourced from reference TRBV28 and TRBJ1-1, is DVKVTQSSRYLVKRTGEKVFLECVQDMDHENMFWYRQDPGLGLRLIYFSYDVKMKEKGDIPEGYSVSREKKERFSLILESASTNQTSMYLCASSLPKTGLNTEAFFGQGTRLTVV.

This clonotype showed up many times. V and J are TRBV7-9 and TRBJ1-1; D might be TRBD1 (5 bases). V was clipped by 1 base and J by 1 base, with 10 bases between them. Per germline, CDR1 SEHNR and CDR2 FQNEAQ (reference sequence). The CDR3 is 15 residues long. CDR3 sequence (DNA): TGTGCCAGCAGCTTAGGGGGGGGTGCGAACACTGAAGCTTTCTTT. It encodes CASSLGGGANTEAFF.

This clonotype was observed a handful of times. The gene calls are TRBV20-1 and TRBJ2-3, with D possibly being TRBD2 (6 bases). This CDR3 contains 13 residues. In germline, CDR1 is DFQATT, CDR2 SNEGSKA (reference sequence). Deletions cut 3 bases from V and 4 bases from J, with 11 bases between. CDR3 region: CSASMGGSDTQYF. CDR3 DNA sequence: TGCAGTGCTAGCATGGGGGGATCAGATACGCAGTATTTT.

In this sample, this clonotype turned up many times. The V call is TRBV19, the J call TRBJ2-1; TRBD1 matches 7 bases. Looked up from germline, CDR1 is LNHDA and CDR2 is SQIVND (reference sequence). J gave up 0 bases and V 6 bases, and 8 bases lay outside the gene matches. The CDR3 is 16 residues long. The CDR3 DNA follows: TGTGCCAGTAGGATCGGACAGGAACCCTCCTACAATGAGCAGTTCTTC. Its protein is CASRIGQEPSYNEQFF. Full variable domain (remainder filled in from reference TRBV19 and TRBJ2-1): DGGITQSPKYLFRKEGQNVTLSCEQNLNHDAMYWYRQDPGQGLRLIYYSQIVNDFQKGDIAEGYSVSREKKESFPLTVTSAQKNPTAFYLCASRIGQEPSYNEQFFGPGTRLTVL.

This clonotype was seen ten or more times. The chain is built from TRBV28 and TRBJ1-2, with 9 bases that match TRBD1. Per germline, CDR1 MDHEN and CDR2 SYDVKM. V shed 6 bases, J shed 2 bases, and the junction held 10 bases outside the gene matches. The CDR3 totals 16 residues. In DNA, the CDR3 is TGTGCCAGCAGCCCTCGTCCCGGGACAGGGAACTATGGCTACACCTTC. Protein: CASSPRPGTGNYGYTF.

The chain carries TRBV12-3 or TRBV12-4 and TRBJ1-2; D is uncertain. This CDR3 contains 17 residues. Trimming left V 4 bases short and J 7 bases short, with 25 bases between. CDR3 nucleotide sequence: TGTGCCAGCAGTTCCTGGGCCCTGGAAAGTTCCGAAAGTGGCTACACCTTC. Translating gives CASSSWALESSESGYTF.

V usage is TRBV2 and J usage is TRBJ2-5; D unclear. The V gene's germline CDR1 is SNHLY and CDR2 FYNNEI. CDR3 size: 14 residues. Trimming removed 2 bases at V and 4 bases at J, with 11 bases between. The CDR3 coding sequence is TGTGCCAGCAGTGAATACGATAGTTTAGAGACCCAGTACTTC. Its protein is CASSEYDSLETQYF.

This clonotype was observed a handful of times. The chain uses TRBV20-1 and TRBJ2-3, with 9 bases lining up with TRBD1. V shed 6 bases, J shed 6 bases, and the junction held 7 bases outside the gene matches. In germline, CDR1 is DFQATT, CDR2 SNEGSKA (reference sequence). The CDR3 runs to 13 residues. CDR3 nucleotides: TGCAGTGCCACGGGACAGGGTTGGGATACGCAGTATTTT. Translation: CSATGQGWDTQYF.

This clonotype has only a few counts. The V call is TRBV7-6, the J call TRBJ2-7, with D possibly TRBD2 on 5 matching bases. V was trimmed by 5 bases and J by 2 bases, leaving 19 bases between them. The CDR3 length is 16 residues. The germline V gene encodes CDR1 SGHVS and CDR2 FNYEAQ. The CDR3 reads CASSTPALGVTYEQYF. The CDR3 region has the DNA TGTGCCAGCAGCACCCCCGCCCTGGGAGTCACCTACGAGCAGTACTTC.

This clonotype was counted many times. CDR3 loop: CASSLSGGAWDEQFF. In DNA, the CDR3 is TGTGCCAGCAGCTTAAGCGGGGGGGCCTGGGATGAGCAGTTCTTC. The chain uses TRBV7-2 and TRBJ2-1; 10 bases are a match to TRBD2. The V gene end was trimmed by 2 bases and the J gene end by 8 bases; junction bases not matched to a gene: 6. This CDR3 is built from 15 residues. Germline assignment: CDR1 SGHTA and CDR2 FQGNSA. The whole variable domain, filled in from reference TRBV7-2 and TRBJ2-1, reads GAGVSQSPSNKVTEKGKDVELRCDPISGHTALYWYRQSLGQGLEFLIYFQGNSAPDKSGLPSDRFSAERTGGSVSTLTIQRTQQEDSAVYLCASSLSGGAWDEQFFGPGTRLTVL.

The chain joins TRBV6-5 to TRBJ1-5; D gene uncertain. Trimming left V 0 bases short and J 0 bases short, with 6 bases between. Germline V gives CDR1 MNHEY, CDR2 SVGAGI. The CDR3 is 15 residues long. The CDR3 bases are TGTGCCAGCAGTTACTCGTCTTATAGCAATCAGCCCCAGCATTTT. Translation gives CASSYSSYSNQPQHF.

This rearrangement joins TRBV20-1 to TRBJ1-4; possibly TRBD1 for D (5 bases). V was cut by 5 bases and J by 8 bases, with 21 bases left in between. Germline V gives CDR1 DFQATT, CDR2 SNEGSKA (reference sequence). The CDR3 has 15 residues. CDR3 in amino acids: CSASSGGGRGEKLFF. In DNA form, the CDR3 reads TGCAGTGCTTCCTCTGGTGGGGGGAGAGGAGAAAAACTGTTTTTT.

In this sample, this clonotype turned up many times. The chain combines TRBV12-3 or TRBV12-4 with TRBJ2-1; 7 positions match TRBD1. The CDR3 totals 13 residues. Losses at the gene ends were 5 bases for V and 8 bases for J; bases not matched to a gene: 6. The CDR3: CASSDRDVDEQFF. CDR3 nucleotides: TGTGCCAGCAGTGACAGGGATGTCGATGAGCAGTTCTTC.

This clonotype was recorded once. The V and J genes are TRBV4-1 and TRBJ1-5; the D gene is possibly TRBD1 (5 bases). This CDR3 is 15 amino acids long. Trimming removed 2 bases at V and 5 bases at J, with 13 bases between. In germline, CDR1 is MGHRA, CDR2 YSYEKL. DNA for the CDR3: TGCGCCAGCAGCCAAATCGGGACGGCTTATCAGCCCCAGCATTTT. This translates into CASSQIGTAYQPQHF.